The present T cell receptor beta chain was sequenced within a study of T cell responses to AZD1222 COVID-19 vaccine. Assay used: immunoSEQ multiplex PCR; TCRdb lists only in-frame clones, some missing. The sample consists of around 120,000 clones, approximately 90% of them appearing once. Losses at the gene ends were 3 bases for V and 0 bases for J; bases not matched to a gene: 15. Germline lookup yields CDR1 SEHNR and CDR2 FQNEAQ (reference sequence). The CDR3 has 19 residues. The J gene is TRBJ2-3, the V gene TRBV7-9; TRBD2 aligns across 7 bases. Sequencing was performed on peripheral blood, taken on day 0 of AZD1222 vaccination. The source of this sequence is an adult in good health. The CDR3 sequence is CASSFLGLAELTSTDTQYF. In DNA, the CDR3 is TGTGCCAGCAGCTTCCTCGGTCTAGCGGAACTCACTAGCACAGATACGCAGTATTTT.